Listed here are 22 T cell receptor beta chains from one sample, sequenced in a study of tissue T cells after allogeneic stem cell transplantation. Assay used: immunoSEQ multiplex PCR; TCRdb lists only in-frame clones, some missing. The sample lists approximately 7,800 clones, 40% to 55% occurring once. Time point here: mouse harvest day 7 after allogeneic transplant. Tail vein injection delivered 10^7 T-cell-depleted bone marrow cells and 10^6 splenic CD5+ T cells. What was sequenced was gut tissue. These receptors all stem from a female BALB/c mouse given C57BL/6 T cells with graft-versus-host disease after an allogeneic hematopoietic cell transplant.

Concerning this clone: Gene names and germline refer to mouse. Coverage ceases 1 residue before the CDR3 finishes, and the germline J gene fills in the end. The chain joins TRBV13-2 to TRBJ2-2; tentative D call: TRBD1 (5 bases). Germline CDR1 is NNHNN and CDR2 is SYGAGS (reference sequence). The length of the CDR3 is 14 residues. The V end lost 0 bases, the J end lost 4 bases, and 7 bases lay between the germline ends. The CDR3 region is CASGDARGTGQLYF. The DNA read from the CDR3 is TGTGCCAGCGGTGATGCAAGGGGCACCGGGCAGCTCTAC.

Regarding this clone: All gene names here are mouse names. The CDR3 is CASSLDTNTGQLYF. The DNA read from the CDR3 is TGTGCCAGCAGCTTAGACACAAACACCGGGCAGCTCTAC. J is TRBJ2-2 and V is TRBV3; D is uncertain. Sequencing ends 1 residue short of the CDR3 end; the germline J gene provides the rest. CDR3 length: 14 amino acids. Germline V CDR1 and CDR2: SNHLY, FYNGKV (reference sequence). Trimming left V 1 base short and J 0 bases short, with 3 bases between.

To note about this clone: Genes here carry mouse names. Coverage ceases 1 residue before the CDR3 finishes, and the germline J gene fills in the end. This sequence joins TRBV3 and TRBJ2-3; 7 nucleotides agree with TRBD2. Trimming removed 4 bases from V and 4 bases from J; junction bases left unmatched: 5. CDR3 size: 14 residues. Germline-derived CDR1 and CDR2 are SNHLY and FYNGKV (reference sequence). CDR3 DNA (partial): TGTGCCAGCAGCTCCTACTGGGGTCCAGAAACGCTGTAT. Translating it yields CASSSYWGPETLY. The full CDR3 protein reads CASSSYWGPETLYF.

Turning to this clone: Gene names follow the mouse nomenclature. The read comes to an end 1 residue before the CDR3 does, leaving the germline J gene to fill in the end. Other nucleotide sequences in the sample specify the same CDR3. The chain employs TRBV3 and TRBJ2-4; 9 nucleotides line up with TRBD2. V lost 6 bases to trimming and J lost 2 bases; unmatched junction nucleotides: 6. The CDR3 sequence is 15 residues long. The germline V gene encodes CDR1 SNHLY and CDR2 FYNGKV (reference sequence). The CDR3 loop reads CASSPRLGAQNTLYF. The CDR3 bases that were read are TGTGCCAGCAGTCCCCGACTGGGGGCTCAAAACACCTTGTAC.

In the case of this clone: Genes and germline are mouse. Read data end 1 residue before the CDR3 end; the end is taken from the germline J gene. V and J are TRBV26 and TRBJ1-3; 7 bases match TRBD1. Germline V CDR1 and CDR2: KGHPV, FQNQEV (reference sequence). The CDR3 length is 13 residues. The V segment lost 6 bases and the J segment 4 bases; nucleotides outside the gene matches: 3. The part of the CDR3 DNA that was read is TGTGCCAGCAGGCAGGGGGTGGGAAATACGCTCTAT. Translation: CASRQGVGNTLY. The whole CDR3 sequence reads CASRQGVGNTLYF.

Notes on this clone: Gene names denote mouse genes. The observed sequence ends 1 residue before the CDR3 terminus, with the missing tail filled in from the germline J gene. The chain links TRBV26 to TRBJ1-3; D unresolved. Trimming shortened V by 4 bases and J by 0 bases, and 4 bases separated the two germline ends. This CDR3 has 13 amino acids. Germline assignment: CDR1 KGHPV and CDR2 FQNQEV (reference sequence). The CDR3 sequence is CASSQDSGNTLYF. The DNA read from the CDR3 is TGTGCCAGCAGTCAGGATTCTGGAAATACGCTCTAT.

A note on this clone: Gene names are the mouse ones. The CDR3 end lies 1 residue beyond the end of the read and is filled in from the germline J gene. The chain uses TRBV12-2 and TRBJ2-5; D gene unclear. The CDR3 is 15 residues long. Germline CDR1 SGHLS, CDR2 HYDKME. The ends were cut back, 0 bases at V and 0 bases at J, with 9 bases in the middle. The CDR3: CASSLEGFNQDTQYF. The DNA read from the CDR3 is TGTGCCAGCTCTCTCGAGGGATTTAACCAAGACACCCAGTAC. Looking up the rest from reference TRBV12-2 and TRBJ2-5 gives the full variable domain: NSGVVQSPRYIIKGKGERSILKCIPISGHLSVAWYQQTQGQELKFFIQHYDKMERDKGNLPSRFSVQQFDDYHSEMNMSALELEDSAVYFCASSLEGFNQDTQYFGPGTRLLVL.

As for this clone: The gene names here belong to mouse. Read data end 1 residue before the CDR3 end; the end is taken from the germline J gene. This chain uses TRBV12-1 with TRBJ2-2, with 11 bases that match TRBD2. The germline V gene encodes CDR1 SGHSN and CDR2 HYEKVE. The J segment lost 2 bases and the V segment lost 2 bases, leaving 3 bases of the junction unmatched. This CDR3 region has 16 residues. CDR3 bases read: TGTGCCAGCTCTCCCCGACTGGGGGGGAACACCGGGCAGCTCTAC. It codes for CASSPRLGGNTGQLY. The full-length CDR3 reads as CASSPRLGGNTGQLYF.

In the case of this clone: Mouse gene names and germline throughout. The CDR3 end lies 1 residue beyond the end of the read and is filled in from the germline J gene. The chain employs TRBV15 and TRBJ1-1; TRBD1 aligns across 7 bases. The CDR3 sequence is 13 residues long. Losses at the gene ends were 6 bases for V and 0 bases for J; bases not matched to a gene: 1. CDR1 is SGHND, CDR2 FRSKSL, per germline. The CDR3 here is CASRGQANTEVFF. The DNA read from the CDR3 is TGTGCCAGCAGAGGACAGGCAAACACAGAAGTCTTC.

For this clone: Germline and genes here are mouse. With the read ending 1 residue before the CDR3 end, the germline J gene is used to fill in that end. The gene calls are TRBV26 and TRBJ1-6; TRBD1 is a possible D gene (6 bases). TRBJ1-6 belongs to the ORF category, with a function that is uncertain. Trimming took 3 bases from V and 4 from J, leaving 7 bases between them. Per germline, CDR1 KGHPV and CDR2 FQNQEV (reference sequence). This CDR3 has 14 residues. The covered CDR3 bases are TGTGCCAGCAGTCTAGGGGGATATAATTCGCCCCTCTAC. It codes for CASSLGGYNSPLY. The whole CDR3 sequence is CASSLGGYNSPLYF.

Comment on this clone: Gene labels here are mouse ones. Different DNA sequences within this sample yield the same CDR3. CDR3 DNA (partial): TGTGCCAGCAGTCTGGGTTACACAGAAGTCTTC. This gives the protein CASSLGYTEVF. In full, the CDR3 is CASSLGYTEVFF. This chain connects TRBV26 to TRBJ1-1; no definite D call. Read data end 1 residue before the CDR3 end; the end is taken from the germline J gene. In germline, CDR1 is KGHPV, CDR2 FQNQEV (reference sequence). This CDR3 contains 12 residues. V was pared by 2 bases and J by 3 bases, with 4 bases between. The variable domain in full, with the rest retrieved from reference TRBV26 and TRBJ1-1, is NSKVIQTPRYLVKGQGQKAKMRCIPEKGHPVVFWYQQNKNNEFKFLINFQNQEVLQQIDMTEKRFSAECPSNSPCSLEIQSSEAGDSALYLCASSLGYTEVFFGKGTRLTVV.

A note on this clone: Gene names and germline refer to mouse. The observed sequence ends 1 residue before the CDR3 terminus, with the missing tail filled in from the germline J gene. The chain couples TRBV3 to TRBJ2-5, with D unresolved. The CDR3 has 14 amino acids. In germline, CDR1 is SNHLY, CDR2 FYNGKV (reference sequence). V lost 2 bases to trimming and J lost 0 bases, with 6 bases between them. This CDR3 is CASSLQDNQDTQYF. CDR3 bases read: TGTGCCAGCAGCTTACAGGATAACCAAGACACCCAGTAC.

This clone has just a few counts. Gene names and germline refer to mouse. Sequencing ends 1 residue short of the CDR3 end; the germline J gene provides the rest. The rearrangement joins TRBV26 to TRBJ2-2; a possible D gene is TRBD2 (6 bases). Germline loops: CDR1 KGHPV, CDR2 FQNQEV (reference sequence). Trimming cost V 1 base and J 3 bases, with 12 bases left between them. CDR3 length: 16 amino acids. The part of the CDR3 DNA that was read is TGTGCCAGCAGTCTGTTTGGGGGAGGGTACACCGGGCAGCTCTAC. Its translation is CASSLFGGGYTGQLY. The entire CDR3 reads CASSLFGGGYTGQLYF.

On this clone: Gene names refer to mouse genes. The read ends 1 residue before the CDR3 terminus; that terminus is restored from the germline J gene. V is TRBV13-1 and J is TRBJ2-3, with D uncertain. Germline lookup yields CDR1 NSHNY and CDR2 SYGAGN. The V end was cut by 0 bases, the J end by 0 bases, with 5 bases between. CDR3 length: 14 amino acids. The sequenced part of the CDR3 DNA is TGTGCCAGCAGTGATGCTGGTAGTGCAGAAACGCTGTAT. Translation gives CASSDAGSAETLY. The complete CDR3 protein is CASSDAGSAETLYF.

This clone has a handful of counts. The gene names here belong to mouse. The read stops 1 residue short of the end of the CDR3; the missing end is completed from the germline J gene. The chain links TRBV13-3 to TRBJ2-7, with 8 bases fitting TRBD2. This CDR3 has 13 residues. The germline V gene encodes CDR1 NNHDY and CDR2 SYVADS. Trimming took 3 bases from V and 3 from J; bases not matched to a gene: 2. This chain's CDR3 is CASSGLGHYEQYF. The CDR3 bases that were read are TGTGCCAGCAGTGGACTGGGGCACTATGAACAGTAC.

Note on this clone: Gene names follow the mouse nomenclature. The CDR3 goes on 1 residue after the read ends, and that part is filled in from the germline J gene. V and J are TRBV15 and TRBJ2-4, with D unclear. The CDR3 length is 11 residues. Per germline, CDR1 SGHND and CDR2 FRSKSL. The germline V and J ends were trimmed by 6 bases and 1 base, with 2 bases remaining between them. The CDR3 spells CASRGQNTLYF. CDR3 DNA, as far as it was read: TGTGCCAGCAGGGGTCAAAACACCTTGTAC.

To note about this clone: Genes and germline are mouse. The read ends 1 residue before the CDR3 terminus; that terminus is restored from the germline J gene. This chain uses TRBV26 with TRBJ2-5, with unresolved D. The V end lost 3 bases, the J end lost 2 bases, and 6 bases lay between the germline ends. Germline CDR1 KGHPV, CDR2 FQNQEV (reference sequence). There are 13 residues in the CDR3. The part of the CDR3 DNA that was read is TGTGCCAGCAGTCTTCAGATCCAAGACACCCAGTAC. The encoded protein is CASSLQIQDTQY. The CDR3 in full is CASSLQIQDTQYF. The complete variable domain, with remaining parts taken from reference TRBV26 and TRBJ2-5, reads NSKVIQTPRYLVKGQGQKAKMRCIPEKGHPVVFWYQQNKNNEFKFLINFQNQEVLQQIDMTEKRFSAECPSNSPCSLEIQSSEAGDSALYLCASSLQIQDTQYFGPGTRLLVL.

There are a few counts of this clone. Gene and germline names: mouse. Coverage ceases 1 residue before the CDR3 finishes, and the germline J gene fills in the end. The V and J genes are TRBV31 and TRBJ2-3; D is unclear. Germline lookup yields CDR1 GKSSPN and CDR2 SITVG. The CDR3 consists of 16 residues. The V and J ends lost 0 bases and 0 bases respectively, with 13 bases between them. The sequenced part of the CDR3 DNA is TGTGCCTGGAGTCTAGGGCGGGTATCTAGTGCAGAAACGCTGTAT. It is translated as CAWSLGRVSSAETLY. The whole CDR3 is CAWSLGRVSSAETLYF. Supplemented by reference TRBV31 and TRBJ2-3, the full variable domain reads AQTIHQWPVAEIKAVGSPLSLGCTIKGKSSPNLYWYWQATGGTLQQLFYSITVGQVESVVQLNLSASRPKDDQFILSTEKLLLSHSGFYLCAWSLGRVSSAETLYFGSGTRLTVL.

This clone was counted between two and nine times. Genes and germline are mouse. The sequence runs out 1 residue before the end of the CDR3; the remainder is reconstructed from the germline J gene. The V call is TRBV16, the J call TRBJ2-4, with unresolved D. Per germline, CDR1 SGHSA and CDR2 FRNQAP. V lost 5 bases, J lost 1 base, and 4 bases lay in between. The CDR3 has 12 residues. Here the CDR3 reads CASSGGQNTLYF. Incomplete CDR3 DNA: TGTGCAAGCAGCGGGGGTCAAAACACCTTGTAC.

Comments on this clone: Gene names denote mouse genes. With the read ending 1 residue before the CDR3 end, the germline J gene is used to fill in that end. Other DNA sequences in this specimen translate into the identical CDR3. V gene TRBV26 combines with J gene TRBJ1-4; perhaps TRBD1 as D (6 bases). V was pared by 4 bases and J by 3 bases, with 9 bases between. The CDR3 length is 14 residues. CDR1 is KGHPV, CDR2 FQNQEV, per germline (reference sequence). The CDR3: CASSPGTTNERLFF. The CDR3 DNA, read in part, is TGTGCCAGCAGTCCCGGGACAACCAACGAAAGATTATTT.

About this clone: Gene names are the mouse ones. The CDR3 is cut off 1 residue early in the read; its end comes from the germline J gene. The gene calls are TRBV12-1 and TRBJ2-5; 7 bases align to TRBD2. CDR1 is SGHSN, CDR2 HYEKVE, per germline. This CDR3 has 15 amino acids. V shed 2 bases and J 4 bases; nucleotides not matched to a gene: 8. CDR3 sequence reads: CASSPPLGREDTQYF. Partial CDR3 DNA: TGTGCCAGCTCTCCACCACTGGGGAGGGAAGACACCCAGTAC.

As concerns this clone: Gene names and germline refer to mouse. The read terminates 1 residue before the CDR3 end, so the remaining end is supplied by the germline J gene. The rearrangement links TRBV26 to TRBJ2-4; tentative D call: TRBD1 (7 bases). Per the germline V gene, CDR1 is KGHPV and CDR2 is FQNQEV (reference sequence). Trimming took off 4 bases at V and 1 base at J, with 12 bases between the two ends. The CDR3 loop spans 15 amino acids. The CDR3 bases that were read are TGTGCCAGCAGTCCCCAGGGGGGTCGTCAAAACACCTTGTAC. Protein: CASSPQGGRQNTLY. The entire CDR3 protein reads CASSPQGGRQNTLYF.